The clone carrying this T cell receptor beta chain was picked up a small number of times. As yet, its antigen is unknown. Looked up from germline, CDR1 is SEHNR and CDR2 is FQNEAQ (reference sequence). The V gene lost 5 bases and the J gene lost 5 bases, with 18 bases spanning the gap. The CDR3 spans 15 residues. This sample is drawn from a study of T-cell reconstitution after alpha-beta-depleted transplantation in children. The TCRbeta library was prepared with unique molecular identifiers. TCRdb re-analysed the PCR reads in MiXCR, keeping a single row per CDR3 protein. This table has roughly 670,000 distinct CDR3 sequences, around 12% appearing once. General observations from the study: The high TCRbeta diversity at day 60 in some patients came from surviving recipient T cells and thymic progenitors. After transplant, at about two months, alpha-beta T cells were reportedly derived from several hundred expanded graft clones. Counts and diversity of T cells one year after transplant came mostly from newly produced T cells.

Source: PBMCs, taken before TCRalphabeta/CD19-depleted stem cell transplant. The sequence was collected from a girl aged 2 to 10 with congenital amegakaryocytic thrombocytopenia, due to receive a stem cell transplant. This chain links TRBV7-9 with TRBJ1-1; perhaps TRBD1 as D (6 bases). The CDR3 DNA reads TGTGCCAGCAGCCCACCGGGGGCGCGATGGACTGAAGCTTTCTTT. Translation gives CASSPPGARWTEAFF.